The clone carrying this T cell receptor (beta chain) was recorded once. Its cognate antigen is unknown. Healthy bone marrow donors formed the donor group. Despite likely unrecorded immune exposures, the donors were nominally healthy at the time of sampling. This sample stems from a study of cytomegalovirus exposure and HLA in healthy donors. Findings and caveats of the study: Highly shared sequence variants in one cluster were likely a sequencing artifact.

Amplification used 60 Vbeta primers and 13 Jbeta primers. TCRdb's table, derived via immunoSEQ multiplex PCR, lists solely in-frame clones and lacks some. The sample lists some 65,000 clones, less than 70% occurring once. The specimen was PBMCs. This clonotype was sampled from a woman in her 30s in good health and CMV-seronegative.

The CDR3 spells CSVTDRENGYTF. CDR3 DNA sequence: TGCAGCGTGACCGACAGGGAGAATGGCTACACCTTC. The chain employs TRBV29-1 and TRBJ1-2; TRBD1 matches at 7 bases. CDR1 and CDR2 from the germline V gene are SQVTM and ANQGSEA. The CDR3 sequence is 12 residues long. V was clipped by 6 bases and J by 6 bases; unmatched bases: 7. The complete variable domain, with remaining parts taken from reference TRBV29-1 and TRBJ1-2, reads SAVISQKPSRDICQRGTSLTIQCQVDSQVTMMFWYRQQPGQSLTLIATANQGSEATYESGFVIDKFPISRPNLTFSTLTVSNMSPEDSSIYLCSVTDRENGYTFGSGTRLTVV.